The entry that follows covers one T cell receptor (beta chain) sequence. The target antigen is unknown. CD45RO-negative cells were positively selected for CCR7, leaving out terminally differentiated effector memory CD45RA+ cells. There were only Caucasian adults among the donors, and all lived in Nashville, Tennessee. This sample was included in a study of shared clonotypes between healthy human individuals. Points from the study as a whole: Estimated richness values were generally larger in naive subsets than in memory subsets. Of the naive CD4 clonotypes, about 5% were shared across several donors. Shared clonotypes across all four donors exceeded non-shared ones in generation probability.

CDR3 size: 14 residues. V lost 5 bases and J 7 bases, leaving 12 bases between the germline ends. Germline assignment: CDR1 MDHEN and CDR2 SYDVKM. Profiling relied on immunoSEQ multiplex PCR, and the TCRdb table lists in-frame clones only, not all of them. Among over 2 million clones listed, about 95% were seen once. Sequencing was performed on naive CD8+ T cells sorted from blood. J is TRBJ1-6 and V is TRBV28; D may be TRBD1 (5 bases). The TCR originated in a man in his late teens or twenties in good health. CDR3 amino acids: CASSPTGLNSPLHF. The CDR3 DNA reads as TGTGCCAGCAGTCCCACAGGTCTCAATTCACCCCTCCACTTT.